This is a list of T cell receptor beta chains from one sample in a study of blood T cell repertoires in COVID-19. Sequencing used immunoSEQ multiplex PCR; TCRdb keeps in-frame clones, though not all of them. The repertoire holds hundreds of thousands of clones, roughly 80% seen once, with approximately 8% in the top ten. Material for sequencing was peripheral blood. Every receptor here comes from a woman at least 80 years old with acute or convalescent COVID-19. The CDR3 runs from the conserved cysteine through the conserved F or W. Each record gives: clone size, J gene, D gene, V gene, CDR3 length, CDR3 protein, CDR3 DNA. D genes are given only for firm matches. Clone sizes are given selectively: once, few, many, or a class where the clone is expanded.

size: -; J: TRBJ2-7; D: TRBD2; V: TRBV10-3; length: 14; CDR3: CAISESAGTYEQYF; DNA: TGTGCCATCAGTGAGTCAGCGGGAACCTACGAGCAGTACTTC
size: few; J: TRBJ2-2; D: TRBD1; V: TRBV7-9; length: 14; CDR3: CASRQGAGTGELFF; DNA: TGTGCCAGCAGGCAGGGGGCCGGCACCGGGGAGCTGTTTTTT
size: -; J: TRBJ2-5; D: TRBD2; V: TRBV19; length: 17; CDR3: CASRPGLAGAGEETQYF; DNA: TGTGCCAGTAGACCGGGACTAGCGGGAGCGGGGGAAGAGACCCAGTACTTC
size: -; J: TRBJ1-6; D: TRBD1; V: TRBV6-2/TRBV6-3; length: 14; CDR3: CASSSGQEDSPLHF; DNA: TGTGCCAGCAGCTCCGGACAGGAAGATTCACCCCTCCACTTT
size: -; J: TRBJ1-5; D: -; V: TRBV11-2; length: 13; CDR3: CASSLVSQGPQHF; DNA: TGTGCCAGCAGCTTAGTTAGCCAGGGGCCCCAGCATTTT
size: -; J: TRBJ1-3; D: -; V: TRBV21-1; length: 14; CDR3: CARNNPIAGNTIYF; DNA: TGTGCCAGGAACAATCCGATTGCTGGAAACACCATATATTTT
size: -; J: TRBJ2-7; D: TRBD1; V: TRBV27; length: 16; CDR3: CASSLLRTGGAYEQYF; DNA: TGTGCCAGCAGTTTACTTCGGACAGGGGGCGCTTACGAGCAGTACTTC
size: -; J: TRBJ2-3; D: TRBD2; V: TRBV6-2/TRBV6-3; length: 17; CDR3: CASSAGTSGGLTDTQYF; DNA: TGTGCCAGCAGTGCAGGGACTAGCGGGGGACTCACAGATACGCAGTATTTT
size: -; J: TRBJ2-1; D: TRBD2; V: TRBV5-5; length: 15; CDR3: CASSLLLAGELEQFF; DNA: TGTGCCAGCAGCTTGCTCCTAGCGGGGGAATTAGAGCAGTTCTTC
size: -; J: TRBJ1-1; D: TRBD1; V: TRBV29-1; length: 15; CDR3: CSVGGQLILNTEAFF; DNA: TGCAGCGTTGGGGGACAGTTAATCCTGAACACTGAAGCTTTCTTT
size: once; J: TRBJ2-3; D: TRBD2; V: TRBV3-1/TRBV3-2; length: 14; CDR3: CASTGGFPADTQYF; DNA: TGTGCCAGCACCGGGGGGTTTCCCGCAGATACGCAGTATTTT
size: -; J: TRBJ2-3; D: TRBD2; V: TRBV5-1; length: 16; CDR3: CASSGSSGSGTDTQYF; DNA: TGCGCCAGCAGCGGATCTAGCGGGAGCGGCACAGATACGCAGTATTTT
size: few; J: TRBJ1-5; D: TRBD1; V: TRBV6-2/TRBV6-3; length: 15; CDR3: CASSYSGTGRQPQHF; DNA: TGTGCCAGCAGTTACTCCGGGACAGGGCGACAGCCCCAGCATTTT
size: -; J: TRBJ2-5; D: TRBD1; V: TRBV7-7; length: 18; CDR3: CASSLRLGTGAFKETQYF; DNA: TGTGCCAGCAGCTTAAGATTGGGGACAGGAGCTTTCAAAGAGACCCAGTACTTC
size: -; J: TRBJ2-1; D: -; V: TRBV14; length: 13; CDR3: CASSMAGRNEQFF; DNA: TGTGCCAGCAGCATGGCAGGGCGCAATGAGCAGTTCTTC
size: -; J: TRBJ1-1; D: -; V: TRBV28; length: 14; CDR3: CASRTRGLITEAFF; DNA: TGTGCCAGCAGGACCCGGGGACTGATCACTGAAGCTTTCTTT
size: -; J: TRBJ2-5; D: -; V: TRBV2; length: 12; CDR3: CASNRDQETQYF; DNA: TGTGCCAGCAACAGGGACCAAGAGACCCAGTACTTC
size: once; J: TRBJ2-7; D: TRBD2; V: TRBV6-1; length: 15; CDR3: CASSEIWTSGGEQYF; DNA: TGTGCCAGCAGTGAAATCTGGACTAGCGGGGGCGAGCAGTACTTC
size: -; J: TRBJ2-7; D: -; V: TRBV21-1; length: 14; CDR3: CASSKKGQFYEQYF; DNA: TGTGCCAGCAGCAAAAAGGGACAGTTTTACGAGCAGTACTTC
size: -; J: TRBJ2-1; D: TRBD2; V: TRBV5-4; length: 12; CDR3: CASSEGGGLMFF; DNA: TGTGCCAGCAGCGAAGGCGGGGGGTTAATGTTCTTC
size: few; J: TRBJ2-5; D: -; V: TRBV30; length: 12; CDR3: CAWSSRWETQYF; DNA: TGTGCCTGGAGTAGCAGGTGGGAGACCCAGTACTTC
size: -; J: TRBJ2-5; D: -; V: TRBV5-1; length: 15; CDR3: CASSPSGGFEETQYF; DNA: TGCGCCAGCAGCCCCAGCGGCGGCTTCGAAGAGACCCAGTACTTC
size: -; J: TRBJ1-2; D: -; V: TRBV2; length: 15; CDR3: CASSEVRREFGGYTF; DNA: TGTGCCAGCAGTGAGGTTCGACGGGAATTCGGTGGCTACACCTTC
size: -; J: TRBJ1-2; D: TRBD1; V: TRBV3-1/TRBV3-2; length: 13; CDR3: CASNLGQGYGYTF; DNA: TGTGCCAGCAACCTCGGACAGGGGTATGGCTACACCTTC
size: -; J: TRBJ2-2; D: -; V: TRBV2; length: 15; CDR3: CAGTKGGGGTGELFF; DNA: TGTGCCGGGACTAAGGGGGGAGGCGGCACCGGGGAGCTGTTTTTT
size: -; J: TRBJ1-1; D: -; V: TRBV5-1; length: 13; CDR3: CASSLGGWYEAFF; DNA: TGCGCCAGCAGCTTGGGAGGATGGTATGAAGCTTTCTTT
size: -; J: TRBJ1-1; D: -; V: TRBV7-2; length: 14; CDR3: CASSLAGGTPEAFF; DNA: TGTGCCAGCAGCTTAGCGGGGGGGACCCCTGAAGCTTTCTTT
size: -; J: TRBJ1-2; D: -; V: TRBV7-9; length: 14; CDR3: CASSPGQGGYGYTF; DNA: TGTGCCAGCAGCCCCGGTCAGGGAGGCTATGGCTACACCTTC
size: -; J: TRBJ1-1; D: -; V: TRBV19; length: 12; CDR3: CASSRTMTEAFF; DNA: TGTGCCAGTAGTAGGACAATGACTGAAGCTTTCTTT
size: -; J: TRBJ2-2; D: -; V: TRBV11-1; length: 13; CDR3: CASNGENTGELFF; DNA: TGTGCCAGCAACGGGGAAAACACCGGGGAGCTGTTTTTT
size: -; J: TRBJ1-3; D: -; V: TRBV30; length: 14; CDR3: CAWQDRTSGNTIYF; DNA: TGTGCCTGGCAAGACAGGACCTCTGGAAACACCATATATTTT
size: once; J: TRBJ2-1; D: TRBD2; V: TRBV6-6; length: 14; CDR3: CASRIPGGQGEQFF; DNA: TGTGCCAGCAGGATTCCGGGGGGGCAGGGTGAGCAGTTCTTC
size: -; J: TRBJ1-1; D: TRBD1; V: TRBV2; length: 14; CDR3: CASSLQGHDTEAFF; DNA: TGTGCCAGCAGTCTACAGGGGCACGACACTGAAGCTTTCTTT
size: once; J: TRBJ1-4; D: TRBD1; V: TRBV19; length: 14; CDR3: CASRRRQGSEKLFF; DNA: TGTGCCAGTCGCCGCCGACAGGGAAGTGAAAAACTGTTTTTT
size: few; J: TRBJ1-1; D: TRBD1; V: TRBV6-5; length: 13; CDR3: CASQTGVNTEAFF; DNA: TGTGCCAGCCAGACAGGGGTGAACACTGAAGCTTTCTTT
size: -; J: TRBJ1-6; D: TRBD1; V: TRBV30; length: 14; CDR3: CAWSPRDRYSPLHF; DNA: TGTGCCTGGAGCCCCCGGGACAGATATTCACCCCTCCACTTT
size: -; J: TRBJ2-7; D: TRBD2; V: TRBV27; length: 15; CDR3: CASSLTSGGPYEQYF; DNA: TGTGCCAGCAGTTTGACTAGCGGAGGACCCTACGAGCAGTACTTC
size: -; J: TRBJ1-2; D: TRBD1; V: TRBV10-1; length: 19; CDR3: CASSGFPVAALGTGDGYTF; DNA: TGCGCCAGCAGTGGATTCCCAGTAGCGGCCCTCGGGACAGGGGATGGCTACACCTTC
size: -; J: TRBJ2-7; D: -; V: TRBV30; length: 13; CDR3: CAWRQRGGFEQYF; DNA: TGTGCCTGGAGGCAGAGGGGGGGCTTCGAGCAGTACTTC
size: -; J: TRBJ1-4; D: TRBD1; V: TRBV6-4; length: 17; CDR3: CASSPGQGILTNEKLFF; DNA: TGTGCCAGCAGTCCGGGACAGGGTATCTTAACTAATGAAAAACTGTTTTTT
size: -; J: TRBJ1-2; D: TRBD1; V: TRBV6-5; length: 16; CDR3: CASSYSNRGSPRGYTF; DNA: TGTGCCAGCAGTTACTCGAACAGGGGGTCCCCTAGGGGCTACACCTTC
size: -; J: TRBJ1-1; D: -; V: TRBV2; length: 13; CDR3: CASRLTENTEAFF; DNA: TGTGCCAGCAGACTGACAGAGAACACTGAAGCTTTCTTT
size: -; J: TRBJ2-7; D: TRBD2; V: TRBV14; length: 20; CDR3: CASSPHLGLAGGMSSYEQYF; DNA: TGTGCCAGCAGCCCTCACTTGGGACTAGCGGGAGGGATGAGCTCCTACGAGCAGTACTTC